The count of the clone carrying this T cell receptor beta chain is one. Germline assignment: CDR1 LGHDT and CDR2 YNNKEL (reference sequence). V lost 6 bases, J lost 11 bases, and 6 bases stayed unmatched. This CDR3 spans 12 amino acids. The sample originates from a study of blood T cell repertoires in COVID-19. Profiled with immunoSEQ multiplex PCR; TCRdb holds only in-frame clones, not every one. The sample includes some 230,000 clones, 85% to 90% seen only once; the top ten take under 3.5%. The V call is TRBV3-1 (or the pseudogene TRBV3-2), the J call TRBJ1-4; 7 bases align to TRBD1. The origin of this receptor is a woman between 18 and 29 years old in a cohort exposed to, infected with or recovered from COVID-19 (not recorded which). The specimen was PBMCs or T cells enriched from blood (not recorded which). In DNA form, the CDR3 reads TGTGCCAGCAGGGGCACAGGGGTGAAACTGTTTTTT. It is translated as CASRGTGVKLFF.